This T cell receptor beta chain was recorded in a study of T cell changes during pregnancy in multiple sclerosis. CDR1 is MRHNA and CDR2 is SNTAGT in the germline V gene. The CDR3 is made up of 16 amino acids. V dropped 0 bases and J dropped 4; count of bases not matched to a gene: 6. TCRdb's table, derived via immunoSEQ multiplex PCR, lists solely in-frame clones and lacks some. This sample carries approximately 23,000 clones, 91% of them seen once, and the ten largest clones take 0.6% to 0.85%. V usage is TRBV6-4 and J usage is TRBJ1-2; the match to TRBD1 covers 9 bases. The source was CD4+ T cells from peripheral blood mononuclear cells, collected in the third trimester of pregnancy. This receptor was obtained from a female donor in good health, enrolled as a control in a pregnancy study. Written as DNA, the CDR3 is TGTGCCAGCAGTGACTCTGGGACAGGGCTACCCTATGGCTACACCTTC. It specifies CASSDSGTGLPYGYTF.